In this sample, the clone carrying this T cell receptor (beta chain) turned up many times. Its target is unknown. A single record per CDR3 protein comes from TCRdb applying MiXCR to the 5' RACE reads. The table records 1.5 million to 2 million distinct CDR3 sequences, under 35% of them present only once. These data originate in a study of identical twins. Findings and caveats of the study: Abundant beta clonotypes from cord blood had fewer insertions, unlike memory repertoires, which showed none.

The CDR3 sequence is 17 residues long. Deletions cut 0 bases from V and 2 bases from J, with 18 bases between. Germline CDR1 DFQATT, CDR2 SNEGSKA (reference sequence). Sequenced: cord blood. The clonotype comes from a newborn girl in good health. This rearrangement joins TRBV20-1 to TRBJ2-3; TRBD1 is a possible D gene (6 bases). The CDR3 nucleotides read TGCAGTGCTAGAGACCTAGCCGGGACAACAGCCACAGATACGCAGTATTTT. Its protein product is CSARDLAGTTATDTQYF.